One and the same sample provided the 5 T cell receptor beta chains below, sequenced in a study of blood T cell repertoires in COVID-19. Repertoires were generated with immunoSEQ multiplex PCR, while TCRdb's copy carries only in-frame clones and drops some. The sample consists of about 240,000 clones, 86% of them appearing once. Sequencing used peripheral blood. The receptors derive from a man aged 60 to 75 with acute or convalescent COVID-19.

The chain employs TRBV5-8 and TRBJ2-1; 7 positions agree with TRBD2. Trimming removed 0 bases from V and 7 bases from J; junction bases left unmatched: 13. Germline CDR1 reads SGHTS; CDR2 reads YDEGEE. The CDR3 consists of 17 residues. The CDR3 loop reads CASSLVGGVIHTNEQFF. CDR3 coding DNA: TGTGCCAGCAGCTTGGTTGGGGGGGTCATACATACGAATGAGCAGTTCTTC.

The chain carries TRBV28 and TRBJ2-1; the match to TRBD2 covers 8 bases. V shed 7 bases, J shed 8 bases, and the junction held 10 bases outside the gene matches. Germline loops: CDR1 MDHEN, CDR2 SYDVKM. This CDR3 is 14 amino acids long. The CDR3 loop reads CASTRTRGGDEQFF. DNA of the CDR3: TGTGCCAGCACCCGGACTCGGGGGGGGGATGAGCAGTTCTTC.

V gene TRBV13 combines with J gene TRBJ1-2; 8 positions match TRBD1. The J segment lost 5 bases and the V segment lost 7 bases, leaving 12 bases of the junction unmatched. This CDR3 spans 15 amino acids. Germline V lookup: CDR1 PRHDT, CDR2 FYEKMQ (reference sequence). The CDR3 DNA is TGTGCCAGCACCATCTCAGGGGGCGCTGAATATGGCTACACCTTC. Translation gives CASTISGGAEYGYTF.

The chain employs TRBV6-5 and TRBJ2-1; 7 positions agree with TRBD2. Trimming removed 5 bases from V and 6 bases from J; junction bases left unmatched: 10. There are 15 residues in the CDR3. Germline V gene lookup returns CDR1 MNHEY and CDR2 SVGAGI. CDR3 protein: CASSNSGLWGNEQFF. The CDR3 DNA is TGTGCCAGCAGTAATAGCGGGCTATGGGGCAATGAGCAGTTCTTC.

V is TRBV3-1 (or the pseudogene TRBV3-2) and J is TRBJ2-7, with TRBD1 matching 7 bases. The germline CDR1 and CDR2 sequences are LGHDT and YNNKEL (reference sequence). J gave up 6 bases and V 1 base, and 9 bases lay outside the gene matches. The CDR3 runs 15 residues. CDR3 DNA: TGTGCCAGCAGCCAAGCTCAAACAGGGGCCGGCGAGCAGTACTTC. Encoded protein: CASSQAQTGAGEQYF.